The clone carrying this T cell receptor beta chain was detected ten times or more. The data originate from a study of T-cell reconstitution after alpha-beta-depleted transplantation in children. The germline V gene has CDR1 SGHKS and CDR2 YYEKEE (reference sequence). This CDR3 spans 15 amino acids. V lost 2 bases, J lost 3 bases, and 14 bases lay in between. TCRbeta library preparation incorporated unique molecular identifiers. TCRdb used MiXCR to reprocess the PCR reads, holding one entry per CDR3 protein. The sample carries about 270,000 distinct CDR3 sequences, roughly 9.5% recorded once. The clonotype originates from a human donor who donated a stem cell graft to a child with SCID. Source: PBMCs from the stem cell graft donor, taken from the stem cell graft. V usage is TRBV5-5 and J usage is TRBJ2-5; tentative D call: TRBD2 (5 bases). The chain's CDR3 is CASSFGVSYKETQYF. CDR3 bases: TGTGCCAGCAGCTTCGGGGTGTCCTACAAAGAGACCCAGTACTTC. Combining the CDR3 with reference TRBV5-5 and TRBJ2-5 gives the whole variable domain DAGVTQSPTHLIKTRGQQVTLRCSPISGHKSVSWYQQVLGQGPQFIFQYYEKEERGRGNFPDRFSARQFPNYSSELNVNALLLGDSALYLCASSFGVSYKETQYFGPGTRLLVL.